The T cell receptor beta chain under discussion was sequenced for a study of T cell responses to AZD1222 COVID-19 vaccine. Assay used: immunoSEQ multiplex PCR; TCRdb lists only in-frame clones, some missing. The sample consists of some 200,000 clones, around 90% of them appearing once. Whole-study findings and limits: As reported, nearly half of all spike-specific TCRs target variant regions that are unmutated. Two doses of AZD1222 preceded a rise in Spike-specific TCR breadth and depth. There were vaccine-associated CD4 TCRs across spike, dominant at 160-218 and 743-854.

With respect to this clone: What it binds is not known.

Germline V gives CDR1 MNHEY, CDR2 SVGEGT. V lost 0 bases and J lost 5, with 4 bases in between. CDR3 length: 12 amino acids. The chain is built from TRBV6-2 or TRBV6-3 and TRBJ1-2; D not resolved. The source was peripheral blood, collected 28 days after the second dose of the MenACWY control vaccine. The origin of this receptor is an adult who received the MenACWY meningococcal vaccine as a control. The CDR3 is CASSYSAYGYTF. Written as DNA, the CDR3 is TGTGCCAGCAGTTACTCCGCATATGGCTACACCTTC.